Each of the 25 T cell receptor beta chains below was sequenced from the same sample in a study of cytomegalovirus exposure and HLA in healthy donors. It was with 60 Vbeta and 13 Jbeta primers that the PCR ran. Clones were sequenced by immunoSEQ multiplex PCR, and TCRdb holds only the in-frame ones, with some missing. The specimen's table records some 160,000 clones. The specimen sequenced was PBMCs. These receptors were collected from a man aged 25-45 years in good health and CMV-seronegative.

V usage is TRBV13 and J usage is TRBJ2-1, with D possibly TRBD1 on 5 matching bases. V lost 5 bases, J lost 3 bases, and 17 bases lay in between. This CDR3 comprises 16 residues. Germline V gene data show CDR1 as PRHDT and CDR2 as FYEKMQ (reference sequence). The CDR3 is CASSLRVSELYNEQFF. The CDR3 DNA sequence: TGTGCCAGCAGCCTCAGGGTGAGCGAGCTCTACAATGAGCAGTTCTTC.

The chain recombines TRBV19 with TRBJ2-3; D is ambiguous. V dropped 5 bases and J dropped 6 bases, with 9 bases sitting between them. Germline V lookup: CDR1 LNHDA, CDR2 SQIVND (reference sequence). The CDR3 covers 12 residues. This CDR3 reads CASSVSADTQYF. CDR3 nucleotides: TGTGCCAGTAGTGTGTCCGCGGATACGCAGTATTTT.

The J gene is TRBJ2-7, the V gene TRBV7-9, with D possibly matching TRBD1 (6 bases). Trimming stripped 5 bases from V and 2 bases from J, with 16 bases between. The germline CDR1 and CDR2 sequences are SEHNR and FQNEAQ (reference sequence). This CDR3 has 15 amino acids. The CDR3 protein is CASSPKQGPAYEQYF. The CDR3 DNA reads TGTGCCAGCAGCCCCAAACAGGGACCAGCCTACGAGCAGTACTTC.

The V call is TRBV9, the J call TRBJ2-3; a weak D match, TRBD2 (6 bases). This CDR3 has 13 amino acids. Trimming cost V 4 bases and J 6 bases, with 12 bases left between them. Per germline, CDR1 SGDLS and CDR2 YYNGEE. CDR3 coding DNA: TGTGCCAGCAGCCCGCGGCGGGACGATACGCAGTATTTT. It is translated as CASSPRRDDTQYF. The full variable domain, with the rest looked up from reference TRBV9 and TRBJ2-3, is DSGVTQTPKHLITATGQRVTLRCSPRSGDLSVYWYQQSLDQGLQFLIQYYNGEERAKGNILERFSAQQFPDLHSELNLSSLELGDSALYFCASSPRRDDTQYFGPGTRLTVL.

The V call is TRBV6-6, the J call TRBJ2-1; 8 nucleotides match TRBD2. The CDR3 has 16 residues. Germline loops: CDR1 MNHNY, CDR2 SVGAGI (reference sequence). The J segment lost 8 bases and the V segment lost 6 bases, leaving 15 bases of the junction unmatched. CDR3 in amino acids: CASRNGKGLEGDEQFF. CDR3 DNA: TGTGCCAGCAGGAATGGCAAGGGACTAGAAGGTGATGAGCAGTTCTTC.

This chain links TRBV6-6 with TRBJ2-7; 7 nucleotides line up with TRBD1. The CDR3 contains 14 residues. CDR1 is MNHNY, CDR2 SVGAGI, per germline (reference sequence). Germline trimming cut 1 base from V and 6 bases from J; bases unmatched to any gene: 6. This chain's CDR3 is CASSYLGGNVEQYF. CDR3 in DNA: TGTGCCAGCAGTTACTTAGGGGGCAACGTCGAGCAGTACTTC.

This chain connects TRBV5-1 to TRBJ2-2; possible D gene TRBD1, 5 bases. The CDR3 is made up of 16 amino acids. CDR1 SGHRS and CDR2 YFSETQ come from the germline V gene. Between the trimmed V and J ends, which lost 0 bases and 2 bases, there was a span of 11 bases. The chain's CDR3 is CASSLAGQSNTGELFF. The CDR3 bases are TGCGCCAGCAGCTTGGCCGGACAAAGCAACACCGGGGAGCTGTTTTTT. The full variable domain, with the rest looked up from reference TRBV5-1 and TRBJ2-2, is KAGVTQTPRYLIKTRGQQVTLSCSPISGHRSVSWYQQTPGQGLQFLFEYFSETQRNKGNFPGRFSGRQFSNSRSEMNVSTLELGDSALYLCASSLAGQSNTGELFFGEGSRLTVL.

The rearrangement uses TRBV9 and TRBJ2-7, with a weak D call TRBD2 (6 bases). Germline CDR1 reads SGDLS; CDR2 reads YYNGEE. V dropped 4 bases and J dropped 1 base, with 18 bases sitting between them. The CDR3 runs to 16 residues. Here the CDR3 DNA reads TGTGCCAGCAGCCCCCAAGCGGGTAGCGGTTCCTACGAGCAGTACTTC. It encodes CASSPQAGSGSYEQYF.

V gene TRBV28 combines with J gene TRBJ2-7; 11 bases agree with TRBD2. The CDR3 has 16 residues. V was clipped by 5 bases and J by 4 bases; unmatched bases: 10. Germline V gene lookup returns CDR1 MDHEN and CDR2 SYDVKM. In DNA, the CDR3 is TGTGCCAGCAGTACCCGTACTAGCGGGAGAGGGTACGAGCAGTACTTC. Translation gives CASSTRTSGRGYEQYF.

V usage is TRBV9 and J usage is TRBJ1-1; the D is unclear. This CDR3 region has 14 residues. Germline V gene data show CDR1 as SGDLS and CDR2 as YYNGEE. The germline V and J ends were trimmed by 4 bases and 5 bases, with 15 bases remaining between them. CDR3 sequence: CASSSEGGGTEAFF. CDR3 coding DNA: TGTGCCAGCAGCTCGGAGGGCGGAGGGACTGAAGCTTTCTTT.

This chain joins TRBV11-3 and TRBJ1-2; D perhaps matches TRBD1 (5 bases). This CDR3 has 17 amino acids. V was trimmed by 0 bases and J by 7 bases, leaving 21 bases between them. Per the germline V gene, CDR1 is SGHNT and CDR2 is YENEEA. CDR3 in DNA: TGTGCCAGCAGCTTAGAGTCTACGGCAGGAGGGGCTTCTGGCTACACCTTC. Translating it yields CASSLESTAGGASGYTF.

The chain is built from TRBV19 and TRBJ2-7, with 8 positions matching TRBD1. Trimming at V came to 7 bases and at J to 3 bases, leaving 11 bases not matched to a gene. The CDR3 totals 15 residues. CDR1 is LNHDA, CDR2 SQIVND, per germline (reference sequence). CDR3 in amino acids: CASTEATGGSYEQYF. The CDR3 nucleotides are TGTGCCAGTACCGAGGCCACAGGGGGTAGCTACGAGCAGTACTTC.

The chain joins TRBV5-1 to TRBJ2-2; 8 bases are shared with TRBD2. J lost 4 bases, V lost 5 bases, and 7 bases had no gene match. Germline CDR1 SGHRS, CDR2 YFSETQ. The CDR3 sequence is 15 residues long. CDR3 nucleotide sequence: TGCGCCAGCAGGACCGGGGGGGTTTCCACCGGGGAGCTGTTTTTT. This sequence encodes CASRTGGVSTGELFF.

The V gene is TRBV21-1, the J gene TRBJ2-5; TRBD2, the D gene given by the table, was not confirmed from the DNA. TRBV21-1 is a known pseudogene. CDR3 size: 14 residues. CDR3 residues: CASSKGKGVETQYF. DNA for the CDR3: TGTGCCAGCAGCAAGGGAAAGGGAGTGGAGACCCAGTACTTC.

Points on this clone: This sample also contains other DNA sequences that code for the same CDR3. The chain carries TRBV5-1 and TRBJ1-1; D perhaps matches TRBD1 (6 bases). The CDR3 length is 14 residues. CDR1 is SGHRS, CDR2 YFSETQ, per germline. Trimming stripped 3 bases from V and 3 bases from J, with 12 bases between. In DNA form, the CDR3 reads TGCGCCAGCAGCTCGGGGGGCACGGACACTGAAGCTTTCTTT. This gives the protein CASSSGGTDTEAFF.

This rearrangement joins TRBV9 to TRBJ1-6; D is possibly TRBD1 (6 bases). Trimming shortened V by 4 bases and J by 8 bases, and 19 bases separated the two germline ends. The CDR3 is 16 residues long. Germline V gives CDR1 SGDLS, CDR2 YYNGEE. The chain's CDR3 is CASSPKTGILDSPLHF. The CDR3 DNA is TGTGCCAGCAGCCCAAAAACAGGGATTCTTGATTCACCCCTCCACTTT.

CDR3 in DNA: TGTGCCAGCAGCTTCGGGGGGTACGCAGATACGCAGTATTTT. The encoded protein is CASSFGGYADTQYF. V gene TRBV7-6 combines with J gene TRBJ2-3; 7 nucleotides line up with TRBD2. The CDR3 totals 14 residues. The V and J ends lost 3 bases and 4 bases, in that order; junction bases with no gene match: 4. Germline V gives CDR1 SGHVS, CDR2 FNYEAQ.

This chain links TRBV5-1 with TRBJ1-4; TRBD1 might be the D (5 bases). The CDR3 spans 15 residues. From germline, CDR1 is SGHRS and CDR2 YFSETQ. V lost 4 bases and J lost 2, with 12 bases in between. This CDR3 is CASSIGAATNEKLFF. The CDR3 DNA is TGCGCCAGCAGCATTGGGGCAGCTACTAATGAAAAACTGTTTTTT.

The genes are TRBV19 and TRBJ2-2; possibly TRBD1 for D (5 bases). The V and J ends lost 5 bases and 4 bases respectively, with 14 bases between them. CDR1 is LNHDA and CDR2 is SQIVND in the germline V gene (reference sequence). The CDR3 sequence is 15 residues long. The CDR3 loop reads CASSSKGWSTGELFF. CDR3 DNA sequence: TGTGCCAGTAGTTCTAAGGGGTGGAGCACCGGGGAGCTGTTTTTT.

The chain employs TRBV15 and TRBJ1-5; a weak D match, TRBD1 (5 bases). The CDR3 extends over 12 amino acids. Trimming removed 0 bases from V and 9 bases from J, with 6 bases in between. Germline CDR1 LNHNV, CDR2 YYDKDF (reference sequence). The DNA for the CDR3 is TGTGCCACCAGCAGAGATACAGGGCCCCAGCATTTT. This codes for CATSRDTGPQHF.

The chain uses TRBV27 and TRBJ1-5; D gene ambiguous. There are 21 residues in the CDR3. Trimming shortened V by 2 bases and J by 0 bases, and 26 bases separated the two germline ends. Germline values: CDR1 MNHEY, CDR2 SMNVEV (reference sequence). The CDR3 region is CASSLDHYETIRQISNQPQHF. The CDR3 bases are TGTGCCAGCAGTTTAGATCATTACGAGACTATCAGACAAATTAGCAATCAGCCCCAGCATTTT.

The chain recombines TRBV5-1 with TRBJ2-6; no firm D call. Between the trimmed V and J ends, which lost 4 bases and 2 bases, there was a span of 10 bases. CDR3 length equals 15 residues. Germline V gene sequence: CDR1 SGHRS, CDR2 YFSETQ. The DNA for the CDR3 is TGCGCCAGCAGCCGGCGGTTCCCTGGGGCCAACGTCCTGACTTTC. Amino acids: CASSRRFPGANVLTF. Supplemented by reference TRBV5-1 and TRBJ2-6, the full variable domain reads KAGVTQTPRYLIKTRGQQVTLSCSPISGHRSVSWYQQTPGQGLQFLFEYFSETQRNKGNFPGRFSGRQFSNSRSEMNVSTLELGDSALYLCASSRRFPGANVLTFGAGSRLTVL.

The rearrangement uses TRBV10-2 and TRBJ2-3; 10 nucleotides align to TRBD2. The CDR3 totals 14 residues. CDR1 is WSHSY, CDR2 SAAADI, per germline. J was trimmed by 3 bases and V by 6 bases; bases with no gene match: 3. DNA for the CDR3: TGCGCCAGCAGACCAGCGGGAGGGACAGATACGCAGTATTTT. As protein: CASRPAGGTDTQYF.

The V gene is TRBV5-6, the J gene TRBJ2-7; D gene unclear. Per the germline V gene, CDR1 is SGHDT and CDR2 is YYEEEE. The ends were cut back, 4 bases at V and 0 bases at J, with 11 bases in the middle. The length of the CDR3 is 14 residues. CDR3 nucleotides: TGTGCCAGCAGCCCAAGCGCGTTCTCCTACGAGCAGTACTTC. Protein: CASSPSAFSYEQYF.

This rearrangement joins TRBV29-1 to TRBJ1-2; no clear D gene. Germline loops: CDR1 SQVTM, CDR2 ANQGSEA. Trimming stripped 2 bases from V and 0 bases from J, with 4 bases between. The CDR3 sequence is 12 residues long. CDR3 DNA sequence: TGCAGCGTTGAAACAGCTAACTATGGCTACACCTTC. Its translation is CSVETANYGYTF.